The clone carrying this TCR beta chain was seen a handful of times. Its antigen is still unknown. The CVID group had more than 12 females and roughly 30 males, mean age roughly 39. Control and CVID samples contributed equal amounts of genomic DNA. The protocol was immunoSEQ multiplex PCR, while the TCRdb copy is restricted to in-frame clones and leaves out a portion. The repertoire yields around 19,000 clones, none seen only once; the top ten contain around 6.6%. The data belong to a study of T cell clonality in common variable immunodeficiency. General observations from the study: Fewer TCRbeta clones were shared among CVID subjects than controls. Reportedly, TCR beta sequences from common variable immunodeficiency showed fewer deletions and N-nucleotide insertions.

The sequencing sample was made of peripheral blood mononuclear cells. The clonotype comes from a human donor with common variable immunodeficiency.

The CDR3 reads CATVARGETQYF. The CDR3 DNA, read in part, is TGTGCCACCGTCGCGAGAGGGGAGACC. The gene calls are TRBV6-2 or TRBV6-3 and TRBJ2-5; D perhaps matches TRBD2 (5 bases). The sequence runs out 3 residues before the end of the CDR3; the remainder is reconstructed from the germline J gene. V was cut by 10 bases and J by 5 bases, with 14 bases left in between. The CDR3 has 12 amino acids. Germline values: CDR1 MNHEY, CDR2 SVGEGT.